A selection of T cell receptor beta chains follows, all from one sample in a study of T-cell reconstitution after alpha-beta-depleted transplantation in children. TCRdb recomputed calls from the PCR reads with MiXCR, one row per CDR3 protein. Among around 72,000 distinct CDR3 sequences, just under 5% were seen once, and the ten largest hold approximately 20%. The material sequenced was PBMCs, mostly from graft donor cells, taken 180 days after TCRalphabeta/CD19-depleted stem cell transplant. The receptor source for this set is a boy in the first two years of life who had a stem cell transplant for acute myeloid leukemia, so the T cells may come from the graft donor. CDR3s include the opening cysteine and the closing phenylalanine or tryptophan. The order of the fields is D gene, clone size, J gene, V gene, CDR3 protein, CDR3 DNA. D genes are given only for firm matches. Expanded clones are given a class, and other clones once, few, many or no size at all.

>-|many|TRBJ1-5|TRBV19
CASSYSSNQPQHF
TGTGCCAGTAGTTACAGTAGCAATCAGCCCCAGCATTTT
>TRBD1|many|TRBJ2-5|TRBV28
CASSWDREVETQYF
TGTGCCAGCAGCTGGGACAGGGAGGTAGAGACCCAGTACTTC
>-|many|TRBJ1-3|TRBV30
CAWSWDRSSGNTIYF
TGTGCCTGGAGCTGGGACCGAAGCTCTGGAAACACCATATATTTT
>-|many|TRBJ1-2|TRBV5-1
CASSLENPGRYGYTF
TGCGCCAGCAGCTTGGAGAACCCAGGGAGATATGGCTACACCTTC
>-|many|TRBJ2-7|TRBV27
CASSSPQGLGYF
TGTGCCAGCAGTTCCCCCCAAGGGCTCGGGTACTTC
>TRBD1|many|TRBJ2-5|TRBV4-1
CASSQADRGGGETQYF
TGCGCCAGCAGCCAAGCGGACAGGGGCGGTGGAGAGACCCAGTACTTC
>-|many|TRBJ1-5|TRBV2
CASSFQGGNQPQHF
TGTGCCAGCAGTTTCCAGGGAGGCAATCAGCCCCAGCATTTT
>-|many|TRBJ1-1|TRBV19
CASSSQGTINTEAFF
TGTGCCAGTAGTTCTCAGGGGACCATCAACACTGAAGCTTTCTTT
>TRBD1|few|TRBJ1-5|TRBV20-1
CSAKSGTGINQPQHF
TGCAGTGCTAAATCCGGGACAGGGATCAATCAGCCCCAGCATTTT
>TRBD1|many|TRBJ1-1|TRBV10-3
CATRDRGLTEAFF
TGTGCCACCCGGGACAGGGGGCTAACTGAAGCTTTCTTT
>TRBD1|many|TRBJ1-2|TRBV20-1
CSAVRQGAFYGYTF
TGCAGTGCTGTCAGACAGGGGGCGTTCTATGGCTACACCTTC
>-|-|TRBJ1-2|TRBV11-2
CASSLRGSWGYTF
TGTGCCAGCAGCTTAAGGGGATCATGGGGCTACACCTTC
>-|many|TRBJ2-4|TRBV5-1
CASSLGQMIAKNIQYF
TGCGCCAGCAGCTTGGGTCAGATGATAGCCAAAAACATTCAGTACTTC
>-|many|TRBJ2-1|TRBV5-6
CASSLAGLAWGFF
TGTGCCAGCAGCTTGGCGGGGCTGGCTTGGGGGTTCTTC
>-|many|TRBJ2-4|TRBV15
CATSRGQLAKNIQYF
TGTGCCACCAGCAGAGGACAGCTAGCCAAAAACATTCAGTACTTC
>-|many|TRBJ2-3|TRBV10-3
CAISESTFTPSTDTQYF
TGTGCCATCAGTGAGTCTACTTTCACCCCTAGCACAGATACGCAGTATTTT
>TRBD1|many|TRBJ1-5|TRBV18
CASSRQGGNNQPQHF
TGTGCCAGCTCGCGACAGGGAGGGAACAATCAGCCCCAGCATTTT
>TRBD1|many|TRBJ2-1|TRBV5-6
CASSLDRGPPNEQFF
TGTGCCAGCAGCTTGGACAGGGGGCCGCCCAATGAGCAGTTCTTC
>-|many|TRBJ2-3|TRBV19
CASSSTPSTDTQYF
TGTGCCAGTTCCTCGACCCCTAGCACAGATACGCAGTATTTT
>-|many|TRBJ1-2|TRBV7-9
CASSLTAGPTYGYTF
TGTGCCAGCAGCTTGACAGCCGGGCCGACCTATGGCTACACCTTC
>-|many|TRBJ2-5|TRBV5-1
CASSLLRGLETQYF
TGCGCCAGCAGCTTGCTTCGGGGCCTGGAGACCCAGTACTTC
>-|many|TRBJ2-7|TRBV7-2
CASSLAGPSEQYF
TGTGCCAGCAGCTTAGCGGGGCCCTCCGAGCAGTACTTC
>-|many|TRBJ1-1|TRBV9
CASSFSPRVDTEAFF
TGTGCCAGCAGCTTTTCGCCCAGGGTCGACACTGAAGCTTTCTTT
>-|many|TRBJ2-1|TRBV12-1
CASKAGGRNEQFF
TGTGCCAGCAAAGCGGGGGGGCGCAATGAGCAGTTCTTC
>TRBD1|many|TRBJ2-7|TRBV10-3
CAISGGTGAYEQYF
TGTGCCATCAGTGGTGGGACAGGGGCCTACGAGCAGTACTTC
>TRBD1|many|TRBJ2-2|TRBV29-1
CAQDRGTGELFF
TGCGCTCAGGACAGGGGGACCGGGGAGCTGTTTTTT
>TRBD2|many|TRBJ2-7|TRBV12-3/TRBV12-4
CASSTSGAVYEQYF
TGTGCCAGCAGTACTAGCGGGGCTGTCTACGAGCAGTACTTC
>-|many|TRBJ1-5|TRBV21-1
CASSPLCNPPQHF
TGTGCCAGCAGCCCATTATGTAATCCGCCCCAGCATTTT
>-|many|TRBJ1-3|TRBV10-3
CAISEVGRNTIYF
TGTGCCATCAGTGAGGTGGGAAGGAACACCATATATTTT
>TRBD1|many|TRBJ2-3|TRBV29-1
CSVEATGITQYF
TGCAGCGTTGAGGCGACAGGGATTACGCAGTATTTT
>TRBD2|many|TRBJ2-5|TRBV3-1
CASSQDQTAGKETQYF
TGTGCCAGCAGCCAAGATCAGACAGCGGGGAAAGAGACCCAGTACTTC
>-|many|TRBJ2-3|TRBV20-1
CSAAGGPWTDTQYF
TGCAGTGCTGCCGGGGGACCGTGGACAGATACGCAGTATTTT
>-|many|TRBJ2-7|TRBV29-1
CSVESQYEQYF
TGCAGCGTTGAATCCCAGTACGAGCAGTACTTC
>-|many|TRBJ2-5|TRBV7-9
CASSLAESQETQYF
TGTGCCAGCAGCTTAGCTGAGTCTCAAGAGACCCAGTACTTC
>-|many|TRBJ1-2|TRBV24-1
CATSPDSTGYTF
TGTGCCACCAGCCCCGACAGTACCGGCTACACCTTC
>TRBD1|many|TRBJ2-3|TRBV19
CASSPRDRGFTDTQYF
TGTGCCAGTAGTCCCCGGGACAGGGGGTTCACAGATACGCAGTATTTT
>-|many|TRBJ1-6|TRBV4-3
CASSPAMGLNYAGSPLHF
TGCGCCAGCAGCCCAGCAATGGGACTTAACTATGCTGGTTCACCCCTCCACTTT
>TRBD2|many|TRBJ2-3|TRBV11-2
CASSLSLEAGGDTQYF
TGTGCCAGCAGCTTATCCCTTGAGGCGGGGGGAGATACGCAGTATTTT
>TRBD2|many|TRBJ2-7|TRBV12-3/TRBV12-4
CASSLGLAGTPFSYEQYF
TGTGCCAGCAGCCTGGGACTAGCGGGTACTCCTTTCTCCTACGAGCAGTACTTC
>-|many|TRBJ1-5|TRBV7-9
CASSWGGNQPQHF
TGTGCCAGCAGCTGGGGGGGGAATCAGCCCCAGCATTTT
>-|once|TRBJ2-2|TRBV12-1
CARGFTLNTGELFF
TGTGCCAGGGGCTTTACTTTGAACACCGGGGAGCTGTTTTTT
>-|many|TRBJ1-4|TRBV20-1
CSATRDPNEKLFF
TGCAGTGCTACCCGGGACCCTAATGAAAAACTGTTTTTT
>-|many|TRBJ1-4|TRBV20-1
CSARRDREKLFF
TGCAGTGCTAGACGGGACCGTGAAAAACTGTTTTTT
>-|many|TRBJ1-6|TRBV12-3/TRBV12-4
CASSVRDTRNNSPLHF
TGTGCCAGCAGTGTCCGGGACACTCGAAATAATTCACCCCTCCACTTT
>-|many|TRBJ2-3|TRBV12-3/TRBV12-4
CASSLSTTDTQYF
TGTGCCAGCAGTTTGAGCACTACAGATACGCAGTATTTT
>-|many|TRBJ1-1|TRBV11-3
CASSRRGTSLDAEAFF
TGTGCCAGCAGCCGAAGGGGGACCTCTCTGGACGCTGAAGCTTTCTTT
>-|many|TRBJ1-1|TRBV20-1
CSARELPGGGMNTEAFF
TGCAGTGCTAGAGAGCTGCCCGGGGGAGGGATGAACACTGAAGCTTTCTTT
>TRBD1|many|TRBJ2-3|TRBV12-3/TRBV12-4
CASRDRVSTDTQYF
TGTGCCAGCAGAGACAGGGTGAGCACAGATACGCAGTATTTT
>-|many|TRBJ1-2|TRBV20-1
CSARGDGANYGYTF
TGCAGTGCTAGGGGGGACGGAGCTAACTATGGCTACACCTTC
>-|many|TRBJ2-7|TRBV12-3/TRBV12-4
CASTRQSSYEQYF
TGTGCCAGCACCAGACAGAGCTCCTACGAGCAGTACTTC
>-|many|TRBJ1-4|TRBV4-1
CASRQTSSDPINEKLFF
TGCGCCAGCAGGCAGACATCCTCGGACCCAATTAATGAAAAACTGTTTTTT
>TRBD1|many|TRBJ1-1|TRBV20-1
CSARGTGQMNTEAFF
TGCAGTGCTAGAGGTACGGGACAGATGAACACTGAAGCTTTCTTT
>TRBD2|many|TRBJ2-5|TRBV12-3/TRBV12-4
CASSLALLAGGGETQYF
TGTGCCAGCAGTTTAGCGCTACTAGCGGGGGGGGGAGAGACCCAGTACTTC
>TRBD1|many|TRBJ1-3|TRBV5-1
CASSLVGQSSGNTIYF
TGCGCCAGCAGCTTGGTGGGACAGAGCTCTGGAAACACCATATATTTT
>-|many|TRBJ1-1|TRBV28
CASSFMEGEIHTEAFF
TGTGCCAGCAGTTTCATGGAGGGGGAGATCCACACTGAAGCTTTCTTT
>-|many|TRBJ2-7|TRBV7-9
CASSLRARPYEQYF
TGTGCCAGCAGCTTAAGGGCCAGACCCTACGAGCAGTACTTC
>-|-|TRBJ1-1|TRBV5-6
CASSSGGGRTEAFF
TGTGCCAGCAGCTCGGGGGGGGGGCGAACTGAAGCTTTCTTT
>TRBD1|many|TRBJ1-2|TRBV12-3/TRBV12-4
CVSSLAGGTGYTF
TGTGTCAGCAGTTTAGCAGGGGGCACTGGCTACACCTTC